The 15 T cell receptor beta chains presented below share a single source sample, sequenced in a study of glioma-infiltrating T cells after dendritic cell vaccination. Data came from immunoSEQ multiplex PCR; TCRdb stores just in-frame clones and leaves some out. The repertoire includes fewer than 75,000 clones, 81% of them detected once, and 7.9% sits in the top ten. This specimen was blood, taken before dendritic cell vaccination. Receptors were obtained from a human donor with glioblastoma.

DNA for the CDR3: TGTGCCAGCAGTGAAGCCGATGGGGACAGGGGGTCCTACGAGCAGTACTTC. It specifies CASSEADGDRGSYEQYF. V is TRBV2 and J is TRBJ2-7; 11 nucleotides agree with TRBD1. This CDR3 has 17 residues. Looked up from germline, CDR1 is SNHLY and CDR2 is FYNNEI. V dropped 0 bases and J dropped 1; count of bases not matched to a gene: 5.

The chain links TRBV6-5 to TRBJ1-2; D might be TRBD1 (6 bases). Germline V gives CDR1 MNHEY, CDR2 SVGAGI. Trimming left V 6 bases short and J 11 bases short, with 19 bases between. The CDR3 covers 13 residues. This CDR3 reads CASSLRAGDKYTF. The CDR3 bases are TGTGCCAGCAGCCTTCGAGCGGGGGACAAGTACACCTTC.

This chain uses TRBV2 with TRBJ1-5; D is unresolved. CDR1 SNHLY and CDR2 FYNNEI come from the germline V gene. V was cut by 7 bases and J by 2 bases, with 12 bases left in between. The CDR3 spans 14 residues. The CDR3 DNA sequence: TGTGCCAGCAATCGAGGAATGGGCAATCAGCCCCAGCATTTT. Protein sequence: CASNRGMGNQPQHF.

The chain uses TRBV18 and TRBJ2-6; a weak D match, TRBD1 (5 bases). The CDR3 spans 17 residues. Germline CDR1 KGHSH, CDR2 LQKENI. Trimming removed 2 bases at V and 0 bases at J, with 11 bases between. The CDR3 is CASSPGIGDSGANVLTF. The CDR3 DNA reads TGTGCCAGCTCACCAGGCATAGGGGACTCTGGGGCCAACGTCCTGACTTTC.

This chain connects TRBV12-5 to TRBJ2-7; tentatively, D is TRBD2 (5 bases). This CDR3 is 12 amino acids long. Trimming stripped 7 bases from V and 2 bases from J, with 9 bases between. Germline V gene sequence: CDR1 LGHNT, CDR2 FRNRAP. The CDR3 DNA reads TGTGCTAGTGCCCTCGGGGCCTACGAGCAGTACTTC. Translation: CASALGAYEQYF.

V usage is TRBV21-1 and J usage is TRBJ1-5; TRBD1 reflects the table's D call only, with no check against the DNA. TRBV21-1 is shown as a pseudogene. This CDR3 is built from 13 residues. CDR3 bases: TGTGCCAGCAGCAAAGACCGCAGTCAGCCCCAGCATTTT. Protein sequence: CASSKDRSQPQHF.

The chain joins TRBV5-4 to TRBJ2-5, with a tentative D call TRBD2 (5 bases). Germline V gene lookup returns CDR1 SGHNT and CDR2 YYREEE (reference sequence). The CDR3 is made up of 15 amino acids. V dropped 3 bases and J dropped 2 bases, with 14 bases sitting between them. DNA of the CDR3: TGTGCCAGCAGCTCGCCCGGGGATATACAAGAGACCCAGTACTTC. As protein: CASSSPGDIQETQYF.

V is TRBV29-1 and J is TRBJ2-5; D remains unclear. Germline values: CDR1 SQVTM, CDR2 ANQGSEA. Trimming took 4 bases from V and 1 from J, leaving 10 bases between them. The length of the CDR3 is 13 residues. The CDR3 DNA is TGCAGCGTTGGAGAATCCTCCCAAGAGACCCAGTACTTC. Its translation is CSVGESSQETQYF.

This chain uses TRBV5-1 with TRBJ1-1, with TRBD1 identical over 7 bases. V gave up 1 base and J gave up 0 bases; unmatched junction bases: 12. Germline assignment: CDR1 SGHRS and CDR2 YFSETQ. This CDR3 contains 18 residues. The CDR3 loop reads CASSLLWTNRGLNTEAFF. In DNA form, the CDR3 reads TGCGCCAGCAGCTTGCTGTGGACAAACAGGGGACTGAACACTGAAGCTTTCTTT.

This chain connects TRBV2 to TRBJ1-4; the D gene is possibly TRBD1 (6 bases). V dropped 3 bases and J dropped 6 bases, with 11 bases sitting between them. Germline-derived CDR1 and CDR2 are SNHLY and FYNNEI. The CDR3 extends over 14 amino acids. The CDR3 loop reads CASSELGADEKLFF. The CDR3 coding sequence is TGTGCCAGCAGTGAGCTGGGGGCGGATGAAAAACTGTTTTTT.

V usage is TRBV6-1 and J usage is TRBJ2-2; TRBD1 might be the D (6 bases). From germline, CDR1 is MNHNS and CDR2 SASEGT. The CDR3 sequence is 14 residues long. The germline V and J ends were trimmed by 7 bases and 6 bases, with 15 bases remaining between them. The CDR3 DNA follows: TGTGCCAGCACTTATACAGGGTCCTCCGGGGAGCTGTTTTTT. It is translated as CASTYTGSSGELFF.

The chain is built from TRBV7-9 and TRBJ1-6; weak D call: TRBD1 (6 bases). Trimming pared 0 bases from V and 9 bases from J, leaving 15 bases between. CDR3 length: 16 residues. Germline CDR1 and CDR2: SEHNR and FQNEAQ (reference sequence). The CDR3 protein is CASSLAGSQGSSPLHF. The CDR3 coding sequence is TGTGCCAGCAGCTTAGCTGGTTCACAGGGTAGTTCACCCCTCCACTTT.

V and J are TRBV30 and TRBJ1-5; TRBD1 aligns across 8 bases. With V trimmed by 2 bases and J by 1 base, 4 bases remained unmatched. The CDR3 contains 15 residues. Germline values: CDR1 GTSNPN, CDR2 SVGIG (reference sequence). Here the CDR3 DNA reads TGTGCCTGGAGTACAGGGGGGCGCAGCAATCAGCCCCAGCATTTT. The encoded protein is CAWSTGGRSNQPQHF. The full variable domain, in which reference TRBV30 and TRBJ1-5 provide the parts outside the CDR3, is SQTIHQWPATLVQPVGSPLSLECTVEGTSNPNLYWYRQAAGRGLQLLFYSVGIGQISSEVPQNLSASRPQDRQFILSSKKLLLSDSGFYLCAWSTGGRSNQPQHFGDGTRLSIL.

This chain links TRBV27 with TRBJ2-7; 8 bases match TRBD1. The germline gives CDR1 MNHEY, CDR2 SMNVEV (reference sequence). The CDR3 consists of 13 residues. The V and J ends lost 6 bases and 6 bases, in that order; junction bases with no gene match: 7. For the CDR3, the DNA is TGTGCCAGCAGCCGGACAGGGAATGGCGAGCAGTACTTC. Protein sequence: CASSRTGNGEQYF.

This rearrangement joins TRBV6-5 to TRBJ2-7; 9 nucleotides agree with TRBD2. The CDR3 runs to 15 residues. The germline CDR1 and CDR2 sequences are MNHEY and SVGAGI. The J segment lost 7 bases and the V segment lost 4 bases, leaving 11 bases of the junction unmatched. CDR3 sequence reads: CASSWVAGDLGEQYF. The CDR3 DNA reads as TGTGCCAGCAGTTGGGTAGCGGGGGATCTGGGGGAGCAGTACTTC.